Listed here are 23 T cell receptor beta chains from one sample, sequenced in a study of T cell responses to AZD1222 COVID-19 vaccine. Measured with immunoSEQ multiplex PCR; TCRdb has only the in-frame clones, and not every one. The sample includes almost 35,000 clones, roughly nine tenths seen only once; the top ten take about 7%. The sample here was peripheral blood, taken on day 0 of AZD1222 vaccination. Receptor source: an adult in good health.

The genes are TRBV28 and TRBJ2-7; the match to TRBD1 covers 7 bases. The germline CDR1 and CDR2 sequences are MDHEN and SYDVKM. The CDR3 is 14 residues long. V shed 5 bases and J 5 bases; nucleotides not matched to a gene: 9. For the CDR3, the DNA is TGTGCCAGCAGTATACAGGGGTTACGGAACGAGCAGTACTTC. Translating gives CASSIQGLRNEQYF.

CDR3 loop: CASSEQGSTNEQFF. CDR3 in DNA: TGTGCCAGCAGTGAACAGGGGAGTACGAATGAGCAGTTCTTC. The chain employs TRBV2 and TRBJ2-1; D is perhaps TRBD1 (6 bases). Trimming took off 2 bases at V and 7 bases at J, with 12 bases between the two ends. CDR1 and CDR2 from the germline V gene are SNHLY and FYNNEI. The CDR3 is 14 residues long.

This clone was recorded a few times. This chain joins TRBV6-2 or TRBV6-3 and TRBJ1-3; no definite D call. Germline CDR1 is MNHEY and CDR2 is SVGEGT. Trimming left V 6 bases short and J 1 base short, with 13 bases between. This CDR3 contains 15 residues. DNA of the CDR3: TGTGCCAGCAGCGAGATCGGTCTATCTGGAAACACCATATATTTT. This gives the protein CASSEIGLSGNTIYF.

The CDR3 loop reads CASSIVPTGGPGELFF. CDR3 nucleotide sequence: TGTGCCAGTAGTATAGTCCCGACAGGGGGCCCCGGGGAGCTGTTTTTT. The chain recombines TRBV19 with TRBJ2-2, with 10 bases matching TRBD1. The CDR3 is 16 residues long. The germline V gene encodes CDR1 LNHDA and CDR2 SQIVND (reference sequence). Trimming cost V 1 base and J 6 bases; bases outside gene matches: 5. The variable domain in full, with the rest retrieved from reference TRBV19 and TRBJ2-2, is DGGITQSPKYLFRKEGQNVTLSCEQNLNHDAMYWYRQDPGQGLRLIYYSQIVNDFQKGDIAEGYSVSREKKESFPLTVTSAQKNPTAFYLCASSIVPTGGPGELFFGEGSRLTVL.

V is TRBV7-2 and J is TRBJ1-2; possibly TRBD1 for D (6 bases). CDR1 SGHTA and CDR2 FQGNSA come from the germline V gene. Trimming took off 5 bases at V and 10 bases at J, with 17 bases between the two ends. The CDR3 is 13 residues long. The CDR3 loop is CASSTPQGRVYTF. CDR3 in DNA: TGTGCCAGCAGCACCCCACAGGGCCGTGTCTACACCTTC.

The chain joins TRBV18 to TRBJ2-2, with TRBD2 as a possible D gene (7 bases). V was pared by 0 bases and J by 0 bases, with 23 bases between. Germline V gene sequence: CDR1 KGHSH, CDR2 LQKENI. This CDR3 has 21 residues. In DNA, the CDR3 is TGTGCCAGCTCACCACCTTGGGGGGGGGCGGATAATTCTACGAACACCGGGGAGCTGTTTTTT. As protein: CASSPPWGGADNSTNTGELFF.

The V gene is TRBV5-6, the J gene TRBJ2-3; 9 bases are a match to TRBD2. The germline CDR1 and CDR2 sequences are SGHDT and YYEEEE. After removal of 2 bases from V and 0 bases from J, the junction contained 4 bases not matched to a gene. The CDR3 length is 16 residues. The CDR3 reads CASSFAGGSSTDTQYF. DNA of the CDR3: TGTGCCAGCAGCTTTGCGGGGGGGTCGAGCACAGATACGCAGTATTTT.

The J gene is TRBJ1-5, the V gene TRBV4-1, with TRBD1 matching over 7 bases. Germline values: CDR1 MGHRA, CDR2 YSYEKL. V dropped 1 base and J dropped 3; count of bases not matched to a gene: 3. CDR3 length: 15 amino acids. This chain's CDR3 is CASSQGTGPNQPQHF. The DNA of the CDR3 is TGCGCCAGCAGCCAAGGGACAGGCCCCAATCAGCCCCAGCATTTT.

Only one count was recorded for this clone. V gene TRBV5-5 combines with J gene TRBJ2-2; tentatively, D is TRBD1 (5 bases). Trimming stripped 2 bases from V and 4 bases from J, with 6 bases between. There are 13 residues in the CDR3. Germline values: CDR1 SGHKS, CDR2 YYEKEE (reference sequence). The CDR3 DNA sequence: TGTGCCAGCAGCTTAGGGGCCACCGGGGAGCTGTTTTTT. Amino acids: CASSLGATGELFF.

The V gene is TRBV6-1, the J gene TRBJ1-1; TRBD1 might be the D (5 bases). The CDR3 contains 14 residues. Germline V gene lookup returns CDR1 MNHNS and CDR2 SASEGT. Trimming took off 0 bases at V and 3 bases at J, with 8 bases between the two ends. CDR3 loop: CASSEARAHTEAFF. CDR3 coding DNA: TGTGCCAGCAGTGAAGCCAGGGCCCACACTGAAGCTTTCTTT.

This clone was observed a single time. The genes are TRBV4-1 and TRBJ2-3; a possible D gene is TRBD1 (6 bases). Looked up from germline, CDR1 is MGHRA and CDR2 is YSYEKL. Trimming shortened V by 0 bases and J by 2 bases, and 15 bases separated the two germline ends. The CDR3 contains 17 residues. CDR3 region: CASSQDRQGHYTDTQYF. CDR3 sequence (DNA): TGCGCCAGCAGCCAAGATCGCCAGGGGCATTACACAGATACGCAGTATTTT.

V and J are TRBV3-1 (or the pseudogene TRBV3-2) and TRBJ1-6; D not resolved. The CDR3 is made up of 17 amino acids. Trimming removed 0 bases from V and 4 bases from J, with 13 bases in between. Germline assignment: CDR1 LGHDT and CDR2 YNNKEL (reference sequence). The CDR3 DNA reads as TGTGCCAGCAGCCAAGAATCTACGTTGGCTTATAATTCACCCCTCCACTTT. Translation: CASSQESTLAYNSPLHF.

This chain connects TRBV20-1 to TRBJ1-1; D unresolved. In germline, CDR1 is DFQATT, CDR2 SNEGSKA (reference sequence). The CDR3 is 11 residues long. The V end lost 4 bases, the J end lost 4 bases, and 7 bases lay between the germline ends. The chain's CDR3 is CSATGPTEAFF. The CDR3 DNA is TGCAGTGCTACGGGCCCCACTGAAGCTTTCTTT.

V and J are TRBV29-1 and TRBJ2-1; D might be TRBD1 (5 bases). This CDR3 is built from 14 residues. The V end was cut by 3 bases, the J end by 0 bases, with 9 bases between. Germline V gives CDR1 SQVTM, CDR2 ANQGSEA. The CDR3 bases are TGCAGCGTTGATCAGGGAACCTCCTACAATGAGCAGTTCTTC. It is translated as CSVDQGTSYNEQFF.

The chain is built from TRBV3-1 (or the pseudogene TRBV3-2) and TRBJ1-5, with 8 bases identical to TRBD1. Trimming removed 3 bases from V and 0 bases from J; junction bases left unmatched: 1. Per germline, CDR1 LGHDT and CDR2 YNNKEL (reference sequence). CDR3 length equals 15 residues. CDR3: CASSQTGVSNQPQHF. The CDR3 DNA is TGTGCCAGCAGCCAGACAGGGGTTAGCAATCAGCCCCAGCATTTT.

The chain joins TRBV3-1 (or the pseudogene TRBV3-2) to TRBJ2-7; possibly TRBD2 for D (6 bases). The CDR3 spans 15 residues. The V and J ends lost 0 bases and 0 bases respectively, with 9 bases between them. Germline V lookup: CDR1 LGHDT, CDR2 YNNKEL (reference sequence). The CDR3 nucleotides read TGTGCCAGCAGCCAAGATACGGGGGACTCCTACGAGCAGTACTTC. Its translation: CASSQDTGDSYEQYF.

J is TRBJ2-7 and V is TRBV18, with 8 bases that match TRBD1. This CDR3 contains 15 residues. V was clipped by 6 bases and J by 3 bases; unmatched bases: 10. Germline V gives CDR1 KGHSH, CDR2 LQKENI. CDR3 sequence: CASSLGQGGNYEQYF. CDR3 DNA: TGTGCCAGCTCCCTAGGACAGGGTGGAAACTACGAGCAGTACTTC.

In this sample, this clone turned up once. The rearrangement joins TRBV5-6 to TRBJ1-5; D remains unclear. CDR3 length: 14 residues. V shed 1 base and J shed 4 bases, with 9 bases lying between them. Germline CDR1 reads SGHDT; CDR2 reads YYEEEE. CDR3 region: CASSLYFRNQPQHF. The DNA of the CDR3 is TGTGCCAGCAGCTTGTACTTTAGAAATCAGCCCCAGCATTTT.

The gene calls are TRBV2 and TRBJ2-7, with 7 bases that match TRBD1. Trimming removed 5 bases from V and 1 base from J; junction bases left unmatched: 8. The germline CDR1 and CDR2 sequences are SNHLY and FYNNEI. The CDR3 contains 15 residues. The CDR3: CASSLQGIESYEQYF. The CDR3 region has the DNA TGTGCCAGCAGTTTACAGGGGATAGAGTCCTACGAGCAGTACTTC.

The chain has TRBV29-1 and TRBJ2-7; D gene ambiguous. Germline V gene data show CDR1 as SQVTM and CDR2 as ANQGSEA. Trimming removed 0 bases at V and 0 bases at J, with 6 bases between. The CDR3 totals 13 residues. CDR3 in amino acids: CSVEDLTSYEQYF. The CDR3 bases are TGCAGCGTTGAAGATCTGACCTCCTACGAGCAGTACTTC.

A single count supports this clone. This rearrangement joins TRBV5-5 to TRBJ2-7; TRBD2 matches 12 bases. This CDR3 region has 16 residues. Germline V CDR1 and CDR2: SGHKS, YYEKEE (reference sequence). The V and J ends lost 4 bases and 1 base, in that order; junction bases with no gene match: 6. DNA for the CDR3: TGTGCCAGCAGCCCGGGACTAGCGGGCCCTTCCTACGAGCAGTACTTC. Translation gives CASSPGLAGPSYEQYF.

The chain recombines TRBV3-1 (or the pseudogene TRBV3-2) with TRBJ2-3; 10 nucleotides align to TRBD2. Losses at the gene ends were 2 bases for V and 4 bases for J; bases not matched to a gene: 6. The V gene's germline CDR1 is LGHDT and CDR2 YNNKEL (reference sequence). This CDR3 has 16 amino acids. CDR3 sequence (DNA): TGTGCCAGCAGCCAAATGAGCGGGAGGGCCTCAGATACGCAGTATTTT. Amino acids: CASSQMSGRASDTQYF.

J is TRBJ2-2 and V is TRBV19; D is uncertain. This CDR3 has 14 amino acids. Looked up from germline, CDR1 is LNHDA and CDR2 is SQIVND (reference sequence). The germline V and J ends were trimmed by 4 bases and 8 bases, with 14 bases remaining between them. DNA of the CDR3: TGTGCCAGTAGTACCCAGCCGGCCGGGGGGGAGCTGTTTTTT. Its protein product is CASSTQPAGGELFF.